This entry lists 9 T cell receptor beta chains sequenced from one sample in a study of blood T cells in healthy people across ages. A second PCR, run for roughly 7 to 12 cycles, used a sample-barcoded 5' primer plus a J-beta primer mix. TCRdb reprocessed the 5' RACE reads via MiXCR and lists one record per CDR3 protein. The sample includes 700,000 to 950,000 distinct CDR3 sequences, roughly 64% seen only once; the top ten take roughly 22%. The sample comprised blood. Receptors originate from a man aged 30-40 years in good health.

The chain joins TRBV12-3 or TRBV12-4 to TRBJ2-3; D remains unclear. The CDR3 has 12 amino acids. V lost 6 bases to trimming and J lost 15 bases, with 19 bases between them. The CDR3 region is CASRPDRDTEYF. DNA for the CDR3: TGTGCCAGCAGACCGGATAGAGATACGGAATATTTT.

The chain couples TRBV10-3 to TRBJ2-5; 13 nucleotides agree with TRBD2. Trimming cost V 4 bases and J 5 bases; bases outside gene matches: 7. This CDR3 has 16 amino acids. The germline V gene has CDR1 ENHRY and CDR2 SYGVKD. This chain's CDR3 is CAISGTSGRFGETQYF. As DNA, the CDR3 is TGTGCCATCAGTGGGACTAGCGGGAGATTCGGTGAGACCCAGTACTTC.

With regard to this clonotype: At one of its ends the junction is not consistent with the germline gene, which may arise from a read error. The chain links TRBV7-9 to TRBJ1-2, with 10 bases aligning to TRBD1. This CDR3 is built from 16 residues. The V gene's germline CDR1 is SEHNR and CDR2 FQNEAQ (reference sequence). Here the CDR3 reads CASSLPEGQGRKGYTF. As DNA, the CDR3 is TGTGCTAGCAGCTTACCCGAGGGACAGGGGCGGAAGGGCTACACCTTC.

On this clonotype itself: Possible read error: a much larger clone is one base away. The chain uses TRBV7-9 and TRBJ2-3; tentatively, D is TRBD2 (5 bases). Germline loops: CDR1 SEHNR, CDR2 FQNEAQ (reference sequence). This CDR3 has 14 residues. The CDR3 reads CASSFMGSAETQYF. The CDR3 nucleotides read TGTGCCAGCAGCTTCATGGGTAGCGCAGAGACGCAGTATTTT.

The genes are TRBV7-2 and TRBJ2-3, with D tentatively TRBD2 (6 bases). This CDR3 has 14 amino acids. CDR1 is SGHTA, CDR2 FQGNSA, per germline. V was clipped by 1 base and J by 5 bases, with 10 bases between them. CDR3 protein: CASSLGLALDTQYF. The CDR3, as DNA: TGTGCCAGCAGCTTAGGGCTAGCGCTAGATACGCAGTATTTT. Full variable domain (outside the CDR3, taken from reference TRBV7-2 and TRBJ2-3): GAGVSQSPSNKVTEKGKDVELRCDPISGHTALYWYRQSLGQGLEFLIYFQGNSAPDKSGLPSDRFSAERTGGSVSTLTIQRTQQEDSAVYLCASSLGLALDTQYFGPGTRLTVL.

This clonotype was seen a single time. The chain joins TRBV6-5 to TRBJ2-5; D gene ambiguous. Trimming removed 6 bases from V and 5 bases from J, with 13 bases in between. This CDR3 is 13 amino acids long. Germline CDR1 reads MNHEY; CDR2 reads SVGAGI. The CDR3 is CASRKSRMETQYF. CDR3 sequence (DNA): TGTGCCAGCAGGAAGAGCCGTATGGAGACCCAGTACTTC.

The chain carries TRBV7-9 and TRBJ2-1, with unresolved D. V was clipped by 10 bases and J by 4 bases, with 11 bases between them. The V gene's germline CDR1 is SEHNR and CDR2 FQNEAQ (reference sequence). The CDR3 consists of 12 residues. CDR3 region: CATPLGYNEQFF. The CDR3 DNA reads TGTGCCACTCCTTTAGGGTACAATGAGCAGTTCTTC.

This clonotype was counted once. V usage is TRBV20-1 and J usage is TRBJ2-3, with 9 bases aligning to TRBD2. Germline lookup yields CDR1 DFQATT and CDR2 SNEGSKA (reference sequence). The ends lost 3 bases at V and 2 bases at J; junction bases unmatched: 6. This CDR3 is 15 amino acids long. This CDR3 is CSASPSGGNTDTQYF. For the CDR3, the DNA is TGCAGTGCTAGCCCCAGCGGGGGGAACACAGATACGCAGTATTTT.

CDR3 in amino acids: CSAGRVGVGVEQYF. In nucleotides, the CDR3 is TGCAGTGCTGGGCGCGTCGGAGTTGGGGTCGAGCAGTACTTC. V gene TRBV20-1 combines with J gene TRBJ2-5; no clear D gene. The DNA end favors TRBJ2-7, so the J call may be wrong. Germline CDR1 DFQATT, CDR2 SNEGSKA (reference sequence). The CDR3 is made up of 14 amino acids.